A single sample gave rise to the 10 T cell receptor beta chains below, sequenced in a study of T cell responses to AZD1222 COVID-19 vaccine. The method was immunoSEQ multiplex PCR; TCRdb's version includes in-frame clones alone and lacks a portion of them. The table lists 95,000 to 150,000 clones, about nine tenths of them singletons. Specimen: peripheral blood, collected on day 0 of AZD1222 vaccination. Receptors originate from an adult in good health.

This sequence joins TRBV7-9 and TRBJ1-5; D might be TRBD1 (6 bases). Germline V lookup: CDR1 SEHNR, CDR2 FQNEAQ (reference sequence). V shed 5 bases and J shed 1 base, with 12 bases lying between them. This CDR3 is 15 amino acids long. Here the CDR3 reads CASSMVGQSNQPQHF. In nucleotides, the CDR3 is TGTGCCAGCAGCATGGTAGGACAGAGCAATCAGCCCCAGCATTTT. The full variable domain, with the rest looked up from reference TRBV7-9 and TRBJ1-5, is DTGVSQNPRHKITKRGQNVTFRCDPISEHNRLYWYRQTLGQGPEFLTYFQNEAQLEKSRLLSDRFSAERPKGSFSTLEIQRTEQGDSAMYLCASSMVGQSNQPQHFGDGTRLSIL.

The rearrangement joins TRBV5-5 to TRBJ1-1, with D maybe TRBD1 (5 bases). The germline V gene encodes CDR1 SGHKS and CDR2 YYEKEE (reference sequence). Trimming shortened V by 1 base and J by 4 bases, and 14 bases separated the two germline ends. The CDR3 has 15 residues. This chain's CDR3 is CASSLTPRGVTEAFF. In DNA form, the CDR3 reads TGTGCCAGCAGCTTGACCCCGCGGGGCGTCACTGAAGCTTTCTTT.

The genes are TRBV30 and TRBJ2-2; D uncertain. Germline CDR1 and CDR2: GTSNPN and SVGIG (reference sequence). Trimming pared 0 bases from V and 8 bases from J, leaving 7 bases between. This CDR3 comprises 12 residues. The CDR3 bases are TGTGCCTGGAGTGTGATGTGGGGGGAGCTGTTTTTT. Encoded protein: CAWSVMWGELFF.

The V gene is TRBV21-1, the J gene TRBJ1-2. TRBV21-1 is a pseudogene segment. This CDR3 has 14 amino acids. CDR3 nucleotides: TGTGCCATGCCTCGGAGGGGGAGCTCGGTCGGCTACACCTTC. It is translated as CAMPRRGSSVGYTF.

The V gene is TRBV6-5, the J gene TRBJ1-1; 9 positions match TRBD1. This CDR3 contains 14 residues. The V and J ends lost 6 bases and 0 bases, in that order; junction bases with no gene match: 2. CDR1 and CDR2 from the germline V gene are MNHEY and SVGAGI. CDR3 amino acids: CASRGQGLNTEAFF. The CDR3 DNA is TGTGCCAGCAGGGGACAGGGCCTGAACACTGAAGCTTTCTTT.

The chain uses TRBV5-1 and TRBJ2-5; tentative D call: TRBD2 (7 bases). CDR1 SGHRS and CDR2 YFSETQ come from the germline V gene. This CDR3 is 15 amino acids long. V was clipped by 0 bases and J by 4 bases, with 13 bases between them. The CDR3 DNA follows: TGCGCCAGCAGCTTGGCAGTCGGGGGGCGAGAGACCCAGTACTTC. Its protein product is CASSLAVGGRETQYF.

The sample holds one count of this clone. The V gene is TRBV5-8, the J gene TRBJ2-2, with 8 bases fitting TRBD1. The CDR3 has 15 amino acids. Trimming removed 4 bases from V and 5 bases from J; junction bases left unmatched: 7. The germline V gene has CDR1 SGHTS and CDR2 YDEGEE. This CDR3 is CASSVRQGRTGELFF. The CDR3 DNA reads as TGTGCCAGCAGCGTGAGACAGGGGCGAACCGGGGAGCTGTTTTTT.

The chain links TRBV4-2 to TRBJ1-2; D is unclear. This CDR3 is built from 16 residues. The germline CDR1 and CDR2 sequences are LGHNA and YNFKEQ. V lost 0 bases to trimming and J lost 6 bases, with 17 bases between them. The CDR3 DNA follows: TGTGCCAGCAGCCAAGATTATAAGCCCCTGGAGAATGGCTACACCTTC. It translates to CASSQDYKPLENGYTF.

The rearrangement uses TRBV7-2 and TRBJ2-3, with D perhaps matching TRBD1 or TRBD2 (6 bases each). V lost 5 bases and J 1 base, leaving 19 bases between the germline ends. From germline, CDR1 is SGHTA and CDR2 FQGNSA. This CDR3 comprises 17 residues. CDR3 in amino acids: CASSPLGGLSGTDTQYF. The CDR3 DNA follows: TGTGCCAGCAGCCCCCTTGGGGGGCTGTCTGGCACAGATACGCAGTATTTT.

V and J are TRBV27 and TRBJ2-2, with TRBD1 identical over 9 bases. Trimming took 2 bases from V and 6 from J; bases not matched to a gene: 7. The CDR3 loop spans 16 amino acids. Germline loops: CDR1 MNHEY, CDR2 SMNVEV (reference sequence). This CDR3 is CASSLNRGRLAGELFF. Here the CDR3 DNA reads TGTGCCAGCAGTTTAAACAGGGGGCGATTAGCCGGGGAGCTGTTTTTT.